This TCR beta chain was documented in a study of T cells after yellow fever vaccination. Study as a whole: SMART-Seq v4 Ultra Low Input served to prepare low-cell-number fractions. Study-level results: Any FACS-sorted repertoire could hold abundant clonotypes that contaminate it from the bulk population. Reappearance after the booster was observed for most primary-vaccination clones (about 95% CD4, over 75% CD8).

Regarding this clonotype: What it recognizes is unknown.

UMIs were added to TCR cDNA along with a universal primer site when it was made by 5'RACE template switching. In TCRdb, the 5' RACE reads were re-called with MiXCR into one record per CDR3 protein. Of under 100,000 distinct CDR3 sequences listed, roughly 5.2% were seen once; the top ten hold roughly 41%. This clonotype originated in a man younger than 30 who received the YFV17D yellow fever vaccine. The sequences come from CD8+ T cells sorted from PBMCs, collected 10 days after the yellow fever booster vaccination.

The CDR3 DNA reads TGTGCCTGGAGTCGGACAGGAGGGACTGAAGCTTTCTTT. This sequence encodes CAWSRTGGTEAFF. The chain carries TRBV30 and TRBJ1-1; 7 nucleotides match TRBD1. Germline V CDR1 and CDR2: GTSNPN, SVGIG (reference sequence). Losses at the gene ends were 2 bases for V and 5 bases for J; bases not matched to a gene: 5. CDR3 size: 13 residues.